The 2 T cell receptor beta chains presented below share a single source sample, sequenced in a study of response to subunit inactivated influenza vaccine. Via MiXCR, TCRdb re-called the RT-PCR reads, giving one row per CDR3 protein. The sample shows some 570,000 distinct CDR3 sequences, over 9% of them seen only once. These data were also filed under a second study, of T cells expressing NK-cell markers. That paper adds: Making the TCR beta cDNA relied on 5'RACE template switching with UMIs.

Source: PBMCs from blood, taken on the day of vaccination. All receptors derive from a man over 45 who received an inactivated influenza vaccine.

This clonotype was detected a few times. The V call is TRBV7-2, the J call TRBJ2-7; TRBD1 matches 8 bases. Per the germline V gene, CDR1 is SGHTA and CDR2 is FQGNSA. V lost 5 bases to trimming and J lost 5 bases; unmatched junction nucleotides: 5. The CDR3 totals 13 residues. CDR3 residues: CASSAQTGDEQYF. CDR3 coding DNA: TGTGCCAGCAGCGCCCAGACAGGGGACGAGCAGTACTTC.

The table lists this clonotype with a few counts. The chain joins TRBV2 to TRBJ2-7; 7 nucleotides line up with TRBD1. This CDR3 has 15 amino acids. CDR1 is SNHLY, CDR2 FYNNEI, per germline. Germline trimming cut 6 bases from V and 4 bases from J; bases unmatched to any gene: 12. The CDR3 loop reads CASRDREVFSYEQYF. DNA of the CDR3: TGTGCCAGCAGAGACAGGGAAGTATTCTCGTACGAGCAGTACTTC.